The rows below give T cell receptor beta chains drawn from one sample of a study of blood T cell repertoires in COVID-19. Some clones are missing from TCRdb's copy, which holds only in-frame ones; the method was immunoSEQ multiplex PCR. The sample carries fewer than 250,000 clones, under 95% recorded once. The specimen sequenced was peripheral blood. The receptors were sampled from a man aged 25 to 45 with acute or convalescent COVID-19. Each CDR3 is given with its conserved first and last residue. Size is omitted from some rows. Given values are once, few, many or a class for expanded clones.

clone_size j_call v_call cdr3_aa
NA TRBJ1-5 TRBV21-1 CAAKAEASGQHF
NA TRBJ1-3 TRBV5-1 CASSLGGTGNTIYF
NA TRBJ2-7 TRBV19 CASSIDNRGAYEQYF
NA TRBJ1-6 TRBV5-1 CASSLGTSYNSPLHF
NA TRBJ1-2 TRBV19 CASSLTPGQGNYGYTF
NA TRBJ1-3 TRBV28 CASSSHITNDRDRRNTIYF
NA TRBJ1-4 TRBV18 CASSPGLATNEKLFF
NA TRBJ1-1 TRBV24-1 CATSDGALTEAFF
NA TRBJ2-3 TRBV5-8 CASSRTVLAGGLTDTQYF
NA TRBJ2-7 TRBV5-1 CASSLVLAGGYEQYF
NA TRBJ2-4 TRBV19 CATKGGAAKNIQYF
NA TRBJ1-3 TRBV6-5 CASSYSWGSRDTIYF
NA TRBJ2-7 TRBV27 CASRRSHQDYEQYF
once TRBJ2-3 TRBV7-9 CASSLVAGGLTDTQYF
NA TRBJ1-1 TRBV3-1/TRBV3-2 CASSMGLNTEAFF
NA TRBJ1-5 TRBV19 CASSNGPGQDQPQHF
NA TRBJ1-2 TRBV10-3 CAISDLYSQYGYTF
NA TRBJ1-1 TRBV30 CAWSWGGGYTEAFF
NA TRBJ1-5 TRBV21-1 CASSNILDRGLPLVNQPQHF
NA TRBJ2-5 TRBV27 CASSPGGNAVRETQYF
NA TRBJ1-6 TRBV6-4 CASSDLPSGGSNSPLHF
NA TRBJ2-1 TRBV19 CASTDGTGWNEQFF
once TRBJ2-1 TRBV9 CASSVEVLASDEQFF
few TRBJ1-1 TRBV2 CASSRGPNLNTEAFF
NA TRBJ1-2 TRBV19 CASSPSGGGHYGYTF
NA TRBJ2-2 TRBV5-1 CASSFLDRAPVNTGELFF
NA TRBJ1-5 TRBV6-5 CASLGQGTNQPQHF